This T cell receptor (beta chain) comes out of a study of OX40 agonist ivuxolimab in advanced cancers. Study-wide context: In this cohort, patients received ivuxolimab, an agonistic anti-OX40 (CD134) antibody. Previous treatment with anti-PD-1, anti-PD-L1 or anti-CTLA-4 therapy was allowed; about 37% had received some. Study observations and caveats: CD4+ and CD8+ blood T cells expanded clonally by week 6 at 0.1 to 3.0 mg/kg.

Trimming cost V 2 bases and J 2 bases, with 10 bases left between them. Germline V gives CDR1 SGDLS, CDR2 YYNGEE. The CDR3 covers 14 residues. Baseline was the first blood sampling point, followed by cycle 4 day 1 and cycle 7 day 1. As regards this clone: What it recognizes is unknown. Additional DNA sequences in this sample encode the identical CDR3.

Libraries were prepared by immunoSEQ multiplex PCR; TCRdb keeps only in-frame clonotypes and omits some of them. This table holds around 99,000 clones, nearly 90% found once. The receptor was isolated from an adult with an advanced solid tumor such as melanoma, head and neck, liver or kidney cancer. Sequenced here: CD4+ or CD8+ T cells sorted from blood, sampled in a trial of the OX40 agonist ivuxolimab. The V gene is TRBV9, the J gene TRBJ1-1; unclear D gene. DNA of the CDR3: TGTGCCAGCAGCGTGGACGGGGTCAACACTGAAGCTTTCTTT. Encoded protein: CASSVDGVNTEAFF.